This T cell receptor beta chain was identified in a study of CD8 T cells in Susac syndrome. TEMRA cells were FACS-enriched, and CD8+ and CD4+ T cells were isolated negatively. Reverse transcription of roughly 0.45 to 1 ug RNA was performed with random hexamers. TCRdb re-called the immunoSEQ multiplex PCR reads through MiXCR, storing one row per CDR3 protein. The repertoire has about 180,000 distinct CDR3 sequences, 90% to 96% of them found once; the top ten carry 0.093%. The CDR3 is 17 residues long. Germline values: CDR1 LGHDT, CDR2 YNNKEL (reference sequence). The ends were cut back, 0 bases at V and 2 bases at J, with 14 bases in the middle.

V and J are TRBV3-1 and TRBJ1-5; TRBD1 is a possible D gene (6 bases). The specimen was CD4+ T cells from PBMCs. This receptor was identified in a human donor with multiple sclerosis. The chain's CDR3 is CASSQDGTGRGNQPQHF. The CDR3 DNA sequence: TGTGCCAGCAGCCAAGATGGAACAGGGCGAGGCAATCAGCCCCAGCATTTT. Variable domain in full (rest from reference TRBV3-1 and TRBJ1-5): DTAVSQTPKYLVTQMGNDKSIKCEQNLGHDTMYWYKQDSKKFLKIMFSYNNKELIINETVPNRFSPKSPDKAHLNLHINSLELGDSAVYFCASSQDGTGRGNQPQHFGDGTRLSIL.